Listed below are T cell receptor beta chains from one sample, sequenced in a study of breast tumors, draining lymph nodes, adjacent tissues. Via MiXCR, TCRdb re-called the multiplex PCR reads, giving one row per CDR3 protein. In the table there are 90,000 to 120,000 distinct CDR3 sequences, about 20% of which are singletons. Material for sequencing was axillary lymph node tissue. These receptors were collected from a female donor with breast cancer. Some clones in this sample may be carry-over from other donors' samples. Both conserved end residues are part of each CDR3. The listing skips clone size in some rows; elsewhere it reads once, few, many or a size class.

v_call,clone_size,cdr3_aa
TRBV28,few,CATKNSGDGQPQHF
TRBV11-2,many,CASSLAYDQPQHF
TRBV6-6,many,CASSYGDPAKTQYF
TRBV7-3,many,CASSGGLAGTGELFF
TRBV9,many,CASSPGPRAHNEQFF
TRBV30,few,CAWSVPIRPHNEQFF
TRBV6-5,many,CASGKEAQVSPLHF
TRBV28,NA,CASSLWGLAAKRVNF
TRBV29-1,many,CSVEGGEPGEHGYTF
TRBV18,NA,CASSGDSLYGYTF
TRBV7-9,many,CASSLAGNYEQYF
TRBV4-1,NA,CASSSMTSWDDYTF
TRBV4-1,NA,CASSQEVVGRGTDTQYF
TRBV27,NA,CASSSVAGDRKNYEQYF
TRBV5-1,many,CASSLVLTSTDTQYF
TRBV2,many,CASSLLAGPIDTQYF
TRBV19,many,CASSPEGGQSYGYTF